Listed below are T cell receptor beta chains from one sample, sequenced in a study of T cells in Graves' hyperthyroidism and ophthalmopathy. TCRdb analysed the multiplex PCR reads with MiXCR anew, one entry per CDR3 protein. The sample lists a few hundred thousand distinct CDR3 sequences, around 13% occurring once. Specimen: blood. The receptors derive from a woman aged 40 to 50 with Graves' ophthalmopathy. Both conserved end residues are part of each CDR3. Fields, in order: D gene, J gene, V gene, clone size, CDR3 protein, CDR3 DNA. The D gene is left open where the match is weak. Not every row has a clone size; where given, it reads once, few, many or a size class.

d_gene: TRBD2; j_gene: TRBJ2-7; v_gene: TRBV19; abundance: many; CDR3aa: CASSPTSGTSSYEQYF; CDR3nt: TGTGCCAGTAGTCCGACTAGCGGTACGAGCTCCTACGAGCAGTACTTC
d_gene: NA; j_gene: TRBJ2-3; v_gene: TRBV24-1; abundance: many; CDR3aa: CATSEGTRSTDTQYF; CDR3nt: TGTGCCACCAGTGAGGGGACAAGGAGCACAGATACGCAGTATTTT
d_gene: NA; j_gene: TRBJ1-1; v_gene: TRBV18; abundance: many; CDR3aa: CASSPQTTDMNTEAFF; CDR3nt: TGTGCCAGCTCACCACAAACGACAGACATGAACACTGAAGCTTTCTTT
d_gene: NA; j_gene: TRBJ1-6; v_gene: TRBV9; abundance: NA; CDR3aa: CASSGVTGGNSPLHF; CDR3nt: TGTGCCAGCAGCGGAGTTACAGGCGGGAATTCACCCCTCCACTTT
d_gene: NA; j_gene: TRBJ1-2; v_gene: TRBV19; abundance: many; CDR3aa: CASSEKANYGYTF; CDR3nt: TGTGCCAGTAGTGAAAAAGCTAACTATGGCTACACCTTC
d_gene: TRBD1; j_gene: TRBJ1-1; v_gene: TRBV20-1; abundance: few; CDR3aa: CSARDGDRNTEAFF; CDR3nt: TGCAGTGCTAGAGATGGGGACAGGAACACTGAAGCTTTCTTT
d_gene: TRBD1; j_gene: TRBJ1-5; v_gene: TRBV4-1; abundance: few; CDR3aa: CASSQEDRAQPQHF; CDR3nt: TGCGCCAGCAGCCAAGAGGACAGGGCTCAGCCCCAGCATTTT
d_gene: TRBD2; j_gene: TRBJ2-5; v_gene: TRBV30; abundance: many; CDR3aa: CACGRVETQYF; CDR3nt: TGTGCCTGTGGGAGGGTGGAGACCCAGTACTTC
d_gene: NA; j_gene: TRBJ1-6; v_gene: TRBV7-8; abundance: many; CDR3aa: CASSPPSYSPLHF; CDR3nt: TGTGCCAGCAGTCCCCCGAGTTATTCACCCCTCCACTTT
d_gene: NA; j_gene: TRBJ2-5; v_gene: TRBV6-1; abundance: few; CDR3aa: CASRTGTTRPDF; CDR3nt: TGTGCCAGCAGGACCGGGACGACTAGGCCAGACTTC
d_gene: NA; j_gene: TRBJ1-3; v_gene: TRBV7-2; abundance: many; CDR3aa: CASSPKSSGNTIYF; CDR3nt: TGTGCCAGCAGCCCAAAGAGCTCTGGAAACACCATATATTTT
d_gene: NA; j_gene: TRBJ2-7; v_gene: TRBV28; abundance: many; CDR3aa: CASSGESSYEQYF; CDR3nt: TGTGCCAGTTCAGGGGAGAGCTCCTACGAGCAGTACTTC
d_gene: NA; j_gene: TRBJ2-7; v_gene: TRBV3-1; abundance: many; CDR3aa: CASSQGTPYEQYF; CDR3nt: TGTGCCAGCAGCCAAGGAACCCCCTACGAGCAGTACTTC
d_gene: NA; j_gene: TRBJ2-1; v_gene: TRBV12-3/TRBV12-4; abundance: many; CDR3aa: CASSNNEQFF; CDR3nt: TGTGCCAGCAGTAACAATGAGCAGTTCTTC
d_gene: NA; j_gene: TRBJ2-7; v_gene: TRBV9; abundance: NA; CDR3aa: CASSVGGRTYEQYF; CDR3nt: TGTGCCAGCAGCGTAGGCGGCAGGACCTACGAGCAGTACTTC
d_gene: TRBD1; j_gene: TRBJ1-1; v_gene: TRBV5-6; abundance: NA; CDR3aa: CASSFGTGEVAFF; CDR3nt: TGTGCCAGCAGCTTCGGGACAGGGGAAGTAGCTTTCTTT
d_gene: TRBD1; j_gene: TRBJ2-7; v_gene: TRBV6-5; abundance: few; CDR3aa: CASSYGQGADEQYF; CDR3nt: TGTGCCAGCAGTTACGGACAGGGGGCGGACGAGCAGTACTTC
d_gene: NA; j_gene: TRBJ2-2; v_gene: TRBV7-3; abundance: few; CDR3aa: CASSFGGLTGELFF; CDR3nt: TGTGCCAGCAGCTTTGGAGGGTTGACCGGGGAGCTGTTTTTT
d_gene: NA; j_gene: TRBJ2-7; v_gene: TRBV6-1; abundance: many; CDR3aa: CASEGPRSYEQYF; CDR3nt: TGTGCCAGCGAGGGACCCCGCTCCTACGAGCAGTACTTC
d_gene: NA; j_gene: TRBJ1-5; v_gene: TRBV2; abundance: many; CDR3aa: CASIQDLEGQPQHF; CDR3nt: TGTGCCAGCATCCAGGATCTGGAAGGTCAGCCCCAGCATTTT
d_gene: NA; j_gene: TRBJ1-2; v_gene: TRBV4-2; abundance: many; CDR3aa: CASSQEGYGYTF; CDR3nt: TGTGCCAGCAGCCAAGAGGGGTATGGCTACACCTTC
d_gene: NA; j_gene: TRBJ2-7; v_gene: TRBV27; abundance: NA; CDR3aa: CASTPWGSSSYEQYF; CDR3nt: TGTGCCAGCACCCCATGGGGGTCGAGCTCCTACGAGCAGTACTTC
d_gene: TRBD2; j_gene: TRBJ2-3; v_gene: TRBV7-8; abundance: few; CDR3aa: CASSSLGLAGDTQYF; CDR3nt: TGTGCCAGCAGCTCCCTAGGACTAGCCGGGGATACGCAGTATTTT
d_gene: NA; j_gene: TRBJ2-6; v_gene: TRBV3-1; abundance: NA; CDR3aa: CASSQWDTGLSSGANVLTF; CDR3nt: TGTGCCAGCAGCCAATGGGACACTGGATTGAGCTCTGGGGCCAACGTCCTGACTTTC
d_gene: TRBD1; j_gene: TRBJ2-1; v_gene: TRBV12-3/TRBV12-4; abundance: many; CDR3aa: CASSLQGNNEQFF; CDR3nt: TGTGCCAGCAGTCTACAGGGGAACAATGAGCAGTTCTTC
d_gene: NA; j_gene: TRBJ1-2; v_gene: TRBV19; abundance: many; CDR3aa: CASTNREGYTF; CDR3nt: TGTGCCAGTACCAACAGGGAGGGCTACACCTTC
d_gene: TRBD2; j_gene: TRBJ2-5; v_gene: TRBV2; abundance: NA; CDR3aa: CASSEWGLAGGQETQYF; CDR3nt: TGTGCCAGCAGTGAGTGGGGACTAGCGGGGGGGCAGGAGACCCAGTACTTC
d_gene: TRBD2; j_gene: TRBJ2-7; v_gene: TRBV20-1; abundance: NA; CDR3aa: CSARSGGAFREQYF; CDR3nt: TGCAGTGCCAGAAGCGGGGGGGCCTTTCGCGAGCAGTACTTC
d_gene: NA; j_gene: TRBJ2-5; v_gene: TRBV12-3/TRBV12-4; abundance: many; CDR3aa: CASSLRSEGKTQYF; CDR3nt: TGTGCCAGCAGTTTGAGATCCGAGGGAAAGACCCAGTACTTC
d_gene: TRBD1; j_gene: TRBJ1-3; v_gene: TRBV10-3; abundance: NA; CDR3aa: CAIGQGAAGNTIYF; CDR3nt: TGTGCCATCGGACAGGGGGCGGCCGGAAACACCATATATTTT
d_gene: NA; j_gene: TRBJ1-5; v_gene: TRBV5-1; abundance: NA; CDR3aa: CASSLEGGWNQPQHF; CDR3nt: TGCGCCAGCAGCTTGGAGGGGGGCTGGAATCAGCCCCAGCATTTT
d_gene: NA; j_gene: TRBJ2-7; v_gene: TRBV7-6; abundance: NA; CDR3aa: CASSLAGRKAYEQYF; CDR3nt: TGTGCCAGCAGCTTAGCAGGACGGAAAGCCTACGAGCAGTACTTC
d_gene: NA; j_gene: TRBJ2-1; v_gene: TRBV29-1; abundance: many; CDR3aa: CSVVDRVDWLGGWPHNEQFF; CDR3nt: TGCAGCGTTGTCGACAGGGTTGACTGGCTAGGAGGGTGGCCCCACAATGAGCAGTTCTTC
d_gene: NA; j_gene: TRBJ1-2; v_gene: TRBV2; abundance: many; CDR3aa: CASSEASRGYTF; CDR3nt: TGTGCCAGCAGTGAGGCGTCCCGGGGCTACACCTTC
d_gene: NA; j_gene: TRBJ2-5; v_gene: TRBV15; abundance: few; CDR3aa: CATSRGSGSETQYF; CDR3nt: TGTGCCACCAGCAGAGGAAGTGGCAGTGAGACCCAGTACTTC
d_gene: NA; j_gene: TRBJ2-1; v_gene: TRBV20-1; abundance: NA; CDR3aa: CSATPGPYEQFF; CDR3nt: TGCAGTGCTACCCCGGGACCCTACGAGCAGTTCTTC
d_gene: TRBD2; j_gene: TRBJ2-1; v_gene: TRBV2; abundance: many; CDR3aa: CASSPGLAGEGEQFF; CDR3nt: TGTGCCAGCAGTCCAGGACTAGCGGGAGAGGGTGAGCAGTTCTTC